This paragraph reports one T cell receptor beta chain. These data belong to a study of blood T cell repertoires in COVID-19. The wider study: Acute and convalescent COVID-19 samples came from the United States, Italy and Spain. PBMCs, B-cell-depleted T cells, or T cells provided the cDNA or gDNA that made up the material.

Study processing details: Reference gene primer amplification yielded estimated nucleated cell counts. Here immunoSEQ multiplex PCR was the method, and the copy in TCRdb shows in-frame clones only, minus some. Clonal size and the V and J genes are those of that table, whereas D and trimming came from the DNA. The sample carries about 220,000 clones, more than 65% recorded once. Germline V gene lookup returns CDR1 MNHEY and CDR2 SVGAGI. Between the trimmed V and J ends, which lost 4 bases and 1 base, there was a span of 8 bases. The CDR3 loop spans 14 amino acids. The source material was peripheral blood. The sequence was obtained from a woman over 75 with acute or convalescent COVID-19. The chain combines TRBV6-5 with TRBJ1-5; D not resolved. The CDR3 loop is CASSSRLSNQPQHF. In DNA form, the CDR3 reads TGTGCCAGCAGTTCGAGACTCAGCAATCAGCCCCAGCATTTT.